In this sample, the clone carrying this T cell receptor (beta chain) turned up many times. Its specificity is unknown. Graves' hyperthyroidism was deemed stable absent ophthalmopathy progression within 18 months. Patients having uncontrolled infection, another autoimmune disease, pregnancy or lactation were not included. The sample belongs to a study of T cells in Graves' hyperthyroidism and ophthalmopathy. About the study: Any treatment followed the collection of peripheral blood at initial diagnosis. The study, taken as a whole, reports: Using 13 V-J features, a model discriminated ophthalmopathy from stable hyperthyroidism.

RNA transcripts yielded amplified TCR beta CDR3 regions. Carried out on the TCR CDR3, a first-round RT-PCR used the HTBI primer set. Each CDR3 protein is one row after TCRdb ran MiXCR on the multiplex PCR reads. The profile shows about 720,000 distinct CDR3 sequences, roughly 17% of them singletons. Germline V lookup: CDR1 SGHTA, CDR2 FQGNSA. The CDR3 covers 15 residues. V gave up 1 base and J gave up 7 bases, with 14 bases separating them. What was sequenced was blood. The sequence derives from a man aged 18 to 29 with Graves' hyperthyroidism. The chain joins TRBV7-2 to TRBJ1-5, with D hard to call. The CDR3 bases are TGTGCCAGCAGCTTAGGGTCTTGGGGAGGACAGCCCCAGCATTTT. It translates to CASSLGSWGGQPQHF.